This is a list of T cell receptor beta chains from one sample in a study of beta chain features in type 1 diabetes. Produced via immunoSEQ multiplex PCR; TCRdb's table is partial and in-frame only. The sample has a few hundred thousand clones; 12% to 15% are singletons. The sample consisted of central memory CD4+ T cells from blood. The receptors come from a man under 40 in good health. CDR3s include the opening cysteine and the closing phenylalanine or tryptophan.

cdr3_length: 16
v_call: TRBV5-1
j_call: TRBJ2-6
cdr3_aa: CASSLSGQQGANVLTF

cdr3_length: 13
v_call: TRBV5-5
j_call: TRBJ1-1
cdr3_aa: CASSQGMNTEAFF

cdr3_length: 18
v_call: TRBV28
j_call: TRBJ2-2
cdr3_aa: CASSLSRFAGRYTGELFF

cdr3_length: 14
v_call: TRBV6-6
j_call: TRBJ2-2
cdr3_aa: CASSWDRGTGELFF

cdr3_length: 17
v_call: TRBV4-3
j_call: TRBJ1-2
cdr3_aa: CASSQESPAGAGGGYTF

cdr3_length: 13
v_call: TRBV11-2
j_call: TRBJ2-1
cdr3_aa: CASSPVGNSEQFF

cdr3_length: 15
v_call: TRBV5-4
j_call: TRBJ2-2
cdr3_aa: CASSSYLANTGELFF

cdr3_length: 18
v_call: TRBV10-3
j_call: TRBJ2-3
cdr3_aa: CAISESGTSGGRTDTQYF

cdr3_length: 16
v_call: TRBV4-3
j_call: TRBJ2-3
cdr3_aa: CASSQDGLAGDRAQYF

cdr3_length: 14
v_call: TRBV5-1
j_call: TRBJ1-4
cdr3_aa: CASSEGQGSGKLFF

cdr3_length: 12
v_call: TRBV5-1
j_call: TRBJ2-3
cdr3_aa: CASGTEAGQRYF

cdr3_length: 13
v_call: TRBV7-8
j_call: TRBJ2-5
cdr3_aa: CASSFSGGREQYF

cdr3_length: 14
v_call: TRBV5-6
j_call: TRBJ1-2
cdr3_aa: CASSHTRGLSGYTF

cdr3_length: 11
v_call: TRBV20-1
j_call: TRBJ2-3
cdr3_aa: CSASREDTQYF

cdr3_length: 15
v_call: TRBV7-9
j_call: TRBJ2-3
cdr3_aa: CASSSWPANTDTQYF

cdr3_length: 16
v_call: TRBV15
j_call: TRBJ1-4
cdr3_aa: CATSIRLTGEGSKLFF

cdr3_length: 16
v_call: TRBV4-3
j_call: TRBJ2-5
cdr3_aa: CASSQGRGGQWETQYF

cdr3_length: 13
v_call: TRBV30
j_call: TRBJ1-1
cdr3_aa: CAWSKLPGTEAFF

cdr3_length: 15
v_call: TRBV7-8
j_call: TRBJ1-5
cdr3_aa: CASSPDGVENQPQHF

cdr3_length: 14
v_call: TRBV18
j_call: TRBJ1-3
cdr3_aa: CASSAGASGNTIYF

cdr3_length: 12
v_call: TRBV29-1
j_call: TRBJ1-5
cdr3_aa: CSVVWGNQPQHF

cdr3_length: 13
v_call: TRBV9
j_call: TRBJ2-4
cdr3_aa: CASSYQGGNIQYF

cdr3_length: 14
v_call: TRBV9
j_call: TRBJ2-3
cdr3_aa: CASSAGNRGDTQYF

cdr3_length: 15
v_call: TRBV2
j_call: TRBJ1-1
cdr3_aa: CASTSEEGLATEAFF

cdr3_length: 13
v_call: TRBV28
j_call: TRBJ1-4
cdr3_aa: CAINGHPPREAVF

cdr3_length: 13
v_call: TRBV29-1
j_call: TRBJ2-1
cdr3_aa: CSVGSGGYNEQFF

cdr3_length: 16
v_call: TRBV7-6
j_call: TRBJ1-3
cdr3_aa: CASSLAAAASGNTIYF

cdr3_length: 15
v_call: TRBV6-5
j_call: TRBJ2-3
cdr3_aa: CASSYSQGPPDTQYF

cdr3_length: 14
v_call: TRBV5-1
j_call: TRBJ2-3
cdr3_aa: CASSSEGYTDTQYF

cdr3_length: 14
v_call: TRBV7-9
j_call: TRBJ2-2
cdr3_aa: CASSLDVVPGQLFF

cdr3_length: 14
v_call: TRBV6-1
j_call: TRBJ2-5
cdr3_aa: CASSARANQETQYF